This T cell receptor beta chain was documented in a study of Ad26.COV2.S vaccination and SARS-CoV-2 variants. Study-level information: Within the COV1001 Ad26.COV2.S trial arm, the donor was enrolled. Ad26.COV2.S shots went into the muscle once or twice, 56 days apart. Study-level findings and limits: Among vaccine recipients, spike-specific TCR breadth exceeded that of placebo recipients. Responses of spike-specific T cells (both CD8+ and CD4+) reportedly showed substantial breadth after vaccination.

The assay was immunoSEQ multiplex PCR, and TCRdb's table has in-frame clones only and misses some. The sample carries more than 350,000 clones, more than 80% recorded once. Treatment noted: approximately 18 received Ad26.COV2.S at low or high dose, single or two shots; roughly five received placebo; per-sample allocation not given. Vaccine and placebo recipients were sampled on day 63 after the first injection. Comment on this clone: No antigen is known for it.

The sample in question was peripheral blood, obtained in a trial of Ad26.COV2.S vaccine versus placebo. This sequence originates from a person aged 18 to 59 who received the Ad26.COV2.S COVID-19 vaccine or a placebo.

The CDR3 loop is CASSLNMVYEQYF. The CDR3 nucleotides read TGTGCCAGCAGTTTAAATATGGTCTACGAGCAGTACTTC. This rearrangement joins TRBV27 to TRBJ2-7; the D is unclear. The V gene's germline CDR1 is MNHEY and CDR2 SMNVEV (reference sequence). This CDR3 comprises 13 residues. V lost 2 bases and J lost 3, with 8 bases in between.